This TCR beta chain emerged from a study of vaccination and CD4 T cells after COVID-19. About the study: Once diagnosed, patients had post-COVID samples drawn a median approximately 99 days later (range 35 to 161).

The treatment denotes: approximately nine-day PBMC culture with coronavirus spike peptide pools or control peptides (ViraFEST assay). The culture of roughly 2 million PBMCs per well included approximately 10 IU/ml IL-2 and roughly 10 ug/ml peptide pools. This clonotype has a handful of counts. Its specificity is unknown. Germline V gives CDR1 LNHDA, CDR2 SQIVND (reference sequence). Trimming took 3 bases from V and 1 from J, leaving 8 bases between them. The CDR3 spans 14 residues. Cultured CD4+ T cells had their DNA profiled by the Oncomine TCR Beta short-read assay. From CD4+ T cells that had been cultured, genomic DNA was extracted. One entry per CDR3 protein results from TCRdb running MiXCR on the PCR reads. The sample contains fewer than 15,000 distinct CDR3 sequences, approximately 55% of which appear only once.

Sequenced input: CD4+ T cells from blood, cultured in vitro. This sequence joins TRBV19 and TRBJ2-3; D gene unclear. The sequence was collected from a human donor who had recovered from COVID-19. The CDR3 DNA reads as TGTGCCAGTAGTATCCGAGACCGCACAGATACGCAGTATTTT. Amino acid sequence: CASSIRDRTDTQYF.